The present entry profiles one TCR beta chain with its context. Antigen unknown. Peptide-pool stimulation followed by sequencing identified expanded antigen-specific CD4+ clonotypes in the ViraFEST assay. A roughly ten-day culture period preceded the isolation of CD4+ T cells. Every participant took two doses of the BNT162b2 or mRNA-1273 vaccine. Cells had half their medium changed to IL-2 medium on days 3 and 7. The data were obtained in a study of vaccination effects on CD4 cells after COVID-19. The data were produced by immunoSEQ multiplex PCR, yet TCRdb's version contains in-frame clones alone and is incomplete. The sample lists roughly 34,000 clones, approximately 82% occurring once. This receptor was identified in a human donor who received a COVID-19 vaccine. Some clones in this sample may be carry-over from other donors' samples. The material was CD4+ T cells from PBMCs cultured with HCoV-NL63 spike peptides, obtained after COVID-19 vaccination.

The CDR3 DNA sequence: TGTGCCAGCAGTGATTATGGACAGCGCTCCTACGAGCAGTACGTC. This encodes CASSDYGQRSYEQYV. The rearrangement uses TRBV2 and TRBJ2-7, with a possible D match to TRBD1 (6 bases). CDR3 size: 15 residues. V shed 3 bases and J shed 0 bases, with 12 bases lying between them. The germline V gene encodes CDR1 SNHLY and CDR2 FYNNEI.